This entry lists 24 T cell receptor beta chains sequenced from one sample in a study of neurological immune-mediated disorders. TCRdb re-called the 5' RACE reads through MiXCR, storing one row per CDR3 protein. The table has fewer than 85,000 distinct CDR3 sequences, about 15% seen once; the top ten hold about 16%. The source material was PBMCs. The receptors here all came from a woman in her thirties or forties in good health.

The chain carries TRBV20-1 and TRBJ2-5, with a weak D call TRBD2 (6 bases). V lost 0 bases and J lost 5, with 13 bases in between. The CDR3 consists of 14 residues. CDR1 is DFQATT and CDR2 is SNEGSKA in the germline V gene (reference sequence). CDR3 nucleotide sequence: TGCAGTGCTAGAGATCGGATAGGGAGGGAGACCCAGTACTTC. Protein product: CSARDRIGRETQYF.

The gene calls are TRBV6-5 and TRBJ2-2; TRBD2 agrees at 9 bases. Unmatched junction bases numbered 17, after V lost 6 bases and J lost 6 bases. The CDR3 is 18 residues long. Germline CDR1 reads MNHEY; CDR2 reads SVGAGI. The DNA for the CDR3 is TGTGCCAGCAGCCCCGGCGGGGGGGCGGGGACCCTCGCCGGGGAGCTGTTTTTT. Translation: CASSPGGGAGTLAGELFF.

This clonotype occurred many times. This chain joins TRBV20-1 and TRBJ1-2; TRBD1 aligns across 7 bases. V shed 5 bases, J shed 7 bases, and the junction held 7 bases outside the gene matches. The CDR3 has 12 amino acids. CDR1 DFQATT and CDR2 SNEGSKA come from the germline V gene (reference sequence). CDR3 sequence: CSARQGSLGYTF. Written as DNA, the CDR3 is TGCAGTGCTCGACAGGGCTCCCTTGGCTACACCTTC.

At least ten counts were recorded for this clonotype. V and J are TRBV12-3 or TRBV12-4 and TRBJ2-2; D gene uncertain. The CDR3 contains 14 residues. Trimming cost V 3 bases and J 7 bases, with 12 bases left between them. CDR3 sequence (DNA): TGTGCCAGCAGTTTTCGGACCATCGGCGGGGAGCTGTTTTTT. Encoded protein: CASSFRTIGGELFF.

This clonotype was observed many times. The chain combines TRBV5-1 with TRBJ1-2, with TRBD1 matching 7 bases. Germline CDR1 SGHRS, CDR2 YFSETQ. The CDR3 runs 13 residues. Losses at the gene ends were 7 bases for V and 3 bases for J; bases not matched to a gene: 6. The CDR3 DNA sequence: TGCGCCAGCGGCCCGGGGACAGACTATGGCTACACCTTC. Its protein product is CASGPGTDYGYTF.

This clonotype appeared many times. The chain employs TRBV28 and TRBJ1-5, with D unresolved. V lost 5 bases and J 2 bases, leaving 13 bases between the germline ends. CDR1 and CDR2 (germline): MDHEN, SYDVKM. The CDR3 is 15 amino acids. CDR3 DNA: TGTGCCAGCAGTATACGACTGGTTGGCAATCAGCCCCAGCATTTT. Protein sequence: CASSIRLVGNQPQHF.

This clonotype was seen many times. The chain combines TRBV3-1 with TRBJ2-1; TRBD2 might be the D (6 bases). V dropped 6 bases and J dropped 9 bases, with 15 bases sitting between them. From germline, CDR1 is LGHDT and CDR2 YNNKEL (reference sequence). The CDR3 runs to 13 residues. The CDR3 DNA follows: TGTGCCAGCAGACTGGGGACTGCGGGTGAGCAGTTCTTC. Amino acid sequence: CASRLGTAGEQFF.

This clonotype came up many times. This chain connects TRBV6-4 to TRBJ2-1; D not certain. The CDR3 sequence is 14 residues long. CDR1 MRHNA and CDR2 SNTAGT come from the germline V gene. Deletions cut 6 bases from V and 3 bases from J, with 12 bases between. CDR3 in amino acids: CASRVSPLYNEQFF. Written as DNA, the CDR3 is TGTGCCAGCAGAGTATCCCCCCTCTACAATGAGCAGTTCTTC.

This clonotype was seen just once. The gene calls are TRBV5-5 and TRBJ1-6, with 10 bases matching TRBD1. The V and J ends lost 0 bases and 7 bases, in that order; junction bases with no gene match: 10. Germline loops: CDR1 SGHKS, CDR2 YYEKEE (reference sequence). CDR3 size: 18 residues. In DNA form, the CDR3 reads TGTGCCAGCAGCTTGGTGCCCCCGGGACAGGGGTCCAATTCACCCCTCCACTTT. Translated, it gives CASSLVPPGQGSNSPLHF.

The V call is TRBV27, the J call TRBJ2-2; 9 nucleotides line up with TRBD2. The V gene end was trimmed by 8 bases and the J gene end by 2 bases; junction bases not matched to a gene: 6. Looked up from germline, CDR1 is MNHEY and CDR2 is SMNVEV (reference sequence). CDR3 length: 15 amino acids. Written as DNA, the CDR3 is TGTGCCAGCCAAGGAGCGGGAGGAAACACCGGGGAGCTGTTTTTT. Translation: CASQGAGGNTGELFF.

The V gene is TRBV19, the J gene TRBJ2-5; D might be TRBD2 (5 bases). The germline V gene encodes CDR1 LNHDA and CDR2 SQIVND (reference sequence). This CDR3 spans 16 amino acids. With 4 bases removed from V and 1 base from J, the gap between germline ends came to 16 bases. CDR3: CASSTLDSALQETQYF. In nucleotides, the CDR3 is TGTGCCAGTAGTACCCTGGACTCCGCCCTCCAAGAGACCCAGTACTTC.

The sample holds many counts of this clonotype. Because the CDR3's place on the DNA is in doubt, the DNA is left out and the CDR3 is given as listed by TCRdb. The CDR3 loop reads CASSSSTGSYEQYF. The chain joins TRBV12-3 or TRBV12-4 to TRBJ2-7; the D segment call TRBD1 is taken from the table without a DNA check. The CDR3 length equals 14 residues, ends included.

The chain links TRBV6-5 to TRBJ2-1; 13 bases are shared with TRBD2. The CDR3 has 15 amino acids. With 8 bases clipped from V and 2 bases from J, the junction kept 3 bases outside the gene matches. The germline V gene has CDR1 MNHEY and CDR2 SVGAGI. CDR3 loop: CASLGTSGAYNEQFF. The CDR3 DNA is TGTGCCAGCCTCGGGACTAGCGGGGCCTACAATGAGCAGTTCTTC.

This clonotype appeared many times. The CDR3 DNA reads as TGCAGTGCTTTTGGTTCCACATCACAGGGCTCCTATGGCTACACCTTC. This codes for CSAFGSTSQGSYGYTF. The chain is built from TRBV20-1 and TRBJ1-2; tentative D call: TRBD1 (6 bases). Trimming left V 5 bases short and J 4 bases short, with 23 bases between. The CDR3 is 16 amino acids. Germline CDR1 and CDR2: DFQATT and SNEGSKA (reference sequence).

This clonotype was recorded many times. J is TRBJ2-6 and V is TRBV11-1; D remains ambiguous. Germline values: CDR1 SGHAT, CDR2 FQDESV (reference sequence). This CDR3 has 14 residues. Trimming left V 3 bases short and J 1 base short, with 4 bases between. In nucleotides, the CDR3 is TGTGCCAGCAGCTTCCAATCTGGGGCCAACGTCCTGACTTTC. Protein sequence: CASSFQSGANVLTF. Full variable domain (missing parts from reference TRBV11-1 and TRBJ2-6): EAEVAQSPRYKITEKSQAVAFWCDPISGHATLYWYRQILGQGPELLVQFQDESVVDDSQLPKDRFSAERLKGVDSTLKIQPAELGDSAMYLCASSFQSGANVLTFGAGSRLTVL.

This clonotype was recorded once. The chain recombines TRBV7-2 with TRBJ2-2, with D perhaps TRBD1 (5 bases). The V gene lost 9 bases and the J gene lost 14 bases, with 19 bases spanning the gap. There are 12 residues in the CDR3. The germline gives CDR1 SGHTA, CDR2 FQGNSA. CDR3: CASSMTQEQLFF. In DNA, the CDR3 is TGTGCCAGTAGCATGACACAGGAGCAACTGTTTTTT. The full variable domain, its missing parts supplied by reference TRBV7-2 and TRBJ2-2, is GAGVSQSPSNKVTEKGKDVELRCDPISGHTALYWYRQSLGQGLEFLIYFQGNSAPDKSGLPSDRFSAERTGGSVSTLTIQRTQQEDSAVYLCASSMTQEQLFFGEGSRLTVL.

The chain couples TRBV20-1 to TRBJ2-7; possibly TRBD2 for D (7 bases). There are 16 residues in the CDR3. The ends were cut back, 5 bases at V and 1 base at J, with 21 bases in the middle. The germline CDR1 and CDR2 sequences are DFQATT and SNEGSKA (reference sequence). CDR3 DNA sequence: TGCAGTGCTGCGGGGGCGGGCAGGGGTATGTCCTACGAGCAGTACGTC. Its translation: CSAAGAGRGMSYEQYV.

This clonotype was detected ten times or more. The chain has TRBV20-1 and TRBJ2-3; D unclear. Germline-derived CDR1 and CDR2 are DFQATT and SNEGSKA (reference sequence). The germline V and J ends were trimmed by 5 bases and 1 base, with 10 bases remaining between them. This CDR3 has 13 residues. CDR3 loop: CSAGLRGTDTQYF. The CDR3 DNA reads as TGCAGTGCTGGCCTCCGGGGCACAGATACGCAGTATTTT.

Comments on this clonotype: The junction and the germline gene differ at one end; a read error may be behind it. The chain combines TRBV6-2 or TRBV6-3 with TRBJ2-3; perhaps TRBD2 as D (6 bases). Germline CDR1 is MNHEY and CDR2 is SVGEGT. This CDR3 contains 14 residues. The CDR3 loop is CASALALGTDSQYF. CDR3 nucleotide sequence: TGTGCCAGCGCGCTAGCGTTGGGCACAGATTCGCAGTATTTT.

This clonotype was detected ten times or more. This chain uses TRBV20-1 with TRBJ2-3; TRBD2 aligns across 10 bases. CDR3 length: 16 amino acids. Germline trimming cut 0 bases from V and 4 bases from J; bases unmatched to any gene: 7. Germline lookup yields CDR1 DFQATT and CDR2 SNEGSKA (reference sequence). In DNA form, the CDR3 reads TGCAGTGCTAGAGATTTGTACCTAGCGGGGGCAGATACGCAGTATTTT. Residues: CSARDLYLAGADTQYF.

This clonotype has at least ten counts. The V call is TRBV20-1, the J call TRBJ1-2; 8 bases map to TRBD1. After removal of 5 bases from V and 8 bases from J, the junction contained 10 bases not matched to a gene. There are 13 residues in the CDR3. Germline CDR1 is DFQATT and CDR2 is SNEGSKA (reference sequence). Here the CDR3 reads CSAEDRVLKGYTF. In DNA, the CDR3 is TGCAGTGCTGAGGACAGGGTTTTAAAGGGCTACACCTTC.

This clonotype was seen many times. CDR3 in DNA: TGTGCCAGCAGCCCCCGAGATACGCAGTATTTT. Amino acid sequence: CASSPRDTQYF. The chain employs TRBV7-9 and TRBJ2-3; D remains ambiguous. Trimming left V 5 bases short and J 5 bases short, with 5 bases between. The CDR3 consists of 11 residues. Germline values: CDR1 SEHNR, CDR2 FQNEAQ (reference sequence).

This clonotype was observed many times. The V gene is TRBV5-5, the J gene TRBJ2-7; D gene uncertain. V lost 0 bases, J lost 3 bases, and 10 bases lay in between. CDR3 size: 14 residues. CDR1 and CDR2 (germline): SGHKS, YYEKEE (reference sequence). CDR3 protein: CASSLDLSYYEQYV. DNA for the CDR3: TGTGCCAGCAGCTTGGATCTCTCATACTACGAGCAGTACGTC.

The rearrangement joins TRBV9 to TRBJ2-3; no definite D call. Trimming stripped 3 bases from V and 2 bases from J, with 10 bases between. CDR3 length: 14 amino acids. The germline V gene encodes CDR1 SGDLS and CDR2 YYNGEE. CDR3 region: CASSDTKNTDTQYF. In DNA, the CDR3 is TGTGCCAGCAGCGATACCAAAAACACAGATACGCAGTATTTT. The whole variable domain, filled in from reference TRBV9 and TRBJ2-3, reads DSGVTQTPKHLITATGQRVTLRCSPRSGDLSVYWYQQSLDQGLQFLIQYYNGEERAKGNILERFSAQQFPDLHSELNLSSLELGDSALYFCASSDTKNTDTQYFGPGTRLTVL.